What follows is one T cell receptor (beta chain) and its context. The source of the sample is a study of identical twins. From the 5' RACE reads, TCRdb called clonotypes with MiXCR, one entry per CDR3 protein. The sample has a few hundred thousand distinct CDR3 sequences; 7.5% to 10% are singletons. The germline V and J ends were trimmed by 3 bases and 7 bases, with 13 bases remaining between them. The CDR3 covers 14 residues. This same sample was also taken into another study, of yellow fever vaccine responses in identical twins.

The sequence was obtained from a woman aged 18-29 years in good health. What was sequenced was PBMCs. The gene calls are TRBV12-3 or TRBV12-4 and TRBJ2-1, with a weak D call TRBD2 (5 bases). CDR3 in DNA: TGTGCCAGCAGTTTCCCACAACTAGTGAATGAGCAGTTCTTC. Its protein is CASSFPQLVNEQFF.